This entry describes one T cell receptor (beta chain). Its antigen is still unknown. Trimming at V came to 5 bases and at J to 1 base, leaving 9 bases not matched to a gene. Germline CDR1 reads SGHVS; CDR2 reads FQNEAQ. The CDR3 extends over 16 amino acids. The record originates from a study of lymphopenia after photon versus proton radiotherapy. Study-wide results and caveats: Better survival with proton therapy was suggested as possible, not demonstrated. Photon-treated patients lost naive T cells and TCR diversity; proton-treated stayed stable. After the lymphocyte nadir, photon-treated repertoires showed oligoclonal expansion, especially of CD8+ Temra cells.

The assay was immunoSEQ multiplex PCR, and TCRdb's table has in-frame clones only and misses some. Of 150,000 to 200,000 clones detected, about 85% appear once; the ten largest clones hold approximately 4.6%. The sample was peripheral blood, taken from a patient treated with photon-based radiotherapy. The chain employs TRBV7-8 and TRBJ2-3; 7 positions match TRBD2. The origin of this receptor is a man aged 45-65 years with gastric cancer. The CDR3 loop reads CASSLKGGTGTDTQYF. The DNA of the CDR3 is TGTGCCAGCAGCCTTAAGGGAGGGACGGGCACAGATACGCAGTATTTT.